These T cell receptor beta chains were read from a single sample in a study of T-cell reconstitution after alpha-beta-depleted transplantation in children. TCRdb itself ran the PCR reads through MiXCR, one entry per CDR3 protein. There are about 58,000 distinct CDR3 sequences in the sample; roughly 45% occur only once, and 98% lies in the top ten. The sequencing here drew on PBMCs, mostly from graft donor cells, taken 360 days after TCRalphabeta/CD19-depleted stem cell transplant. The source is a male patient aged 10-17 years who had a stem cell transplant for acute lymphoblastic leukemia, so the T cells may come from the graft donor. Both conserved end residues are part of each CDR3. The D gene is left open where the match is weak. Rows give clone size only sometimes, using once, few, many, or a class for an expanded clone.

j_gene	abundance	v_gene	d_gene	CDR3nt	CDR3aa
TRBJ2-3	NA	TRBV7-9	NA	TGTGCCAGCAGCGCCCACCTAGCTACAGATACGCAGTATTTT	CASSAHLATDTQYF
TRBJ2-4	NA	TRBV9	NA	TGTACCAGCAGCGTAGGGGCCAAAAACATTCAGTACTTC	CTSSVGAKNIQYF
TRBJ1-6	NA	TRBV3-1	NA	TGTGCCAGCAGCCAACTAGGGGCAGGATCACCCCTCCACTTT	CASSQLGAGSPLHF
TRBJ2-7	NA	TRBV12-3/TRBV12-4	NA	TGTGCCAGCAGCCGGACAGAGAGCTCCTACGAGCAGTACTTC	CASSRTESSYEQYF
TRBJ2-7	NA	TRBV20-1	TRBD2	TGCAGTGCTGCCCGGACTAGTCCTTACGAGCAGTACTTC	CSAARTSPYEQYF
TRBJ2-2	NA	TRBV6-5	NA	TGTGCCAGCAGTTACGGCACGTACACCGGGGAGCTGTTTTTT	CASSYGTYTGELFF
TRBJ1-1	NA	TRBV5-1	NA	TGCGCCAGCAGCTTGTTCCCGGGCCACACTGAAGCTTTCTTT	CASSLFPGHTEAFF
TRBJ2-7	NA	TRBV10-2	TRBD1	TGCGCCAGCAGGCCCGACAGGGGGTATACCTACGAGCAGTACTTC	CASRPDRGYTYEQYF
TRBJ2-7	NA	TRBV5-1	NA	TGCGCCAGCAGCTTGGACGTTCCAAGCTCCTACGAGCAGTACTTC	CASSLDVPSSYEQYF
TRBJ2-2	NA	TRBV5-1	NA	TGCGCCAGCAGCTTGACTGACGGAGGGACCGGGGAGCTGTTTTTT	CASSLTDGGTGELFF
TRBJ1-3	NA	TRBV7-2	NA	TGTGCCAGCAGCTTTAGCTCGGTAAACACCATATATTTT	CASSFSSVNTIYF
TRBJ2-5	few	TRBV7-2	NA	TGTGCCAGCAGCTTGGTAGACAGTCCATTCCAAGAGACCCAGTACTTC	CASSLVDSPFQETQYF
TRBJ2-7	many	TRBV28	NA	TGTGCCAGCAGTTGGACCGCGACGGACTACGAGCAGTACTTC	CASSWTATDYEQYF
TRBJ2-1	few	TRBV5-1	TRBD2	TGCGCCAGCAGCCCGGGACTAGGGGGATACAATGAGCAGTTCTTC	CASSPGLGGYNEQFF
TRBJ2-3	once	TRBV20-1	TRBD2	TGCAGTGCTCGCGGCGGGACTAGCGGAGGTGCAGATACGCAGTATTTT	CSARGGTSGGADTQYF
TRBJ2-2	NA	TRBV4-3	TRBD1	TGCGCCAGCAGCCCCTCCGGGACAGGGTTAGGCGGGGAGCTGTTTTTT	CASSPSGTGLGGELFF
TRBJ1-1	few	TRBV12-3/TRBV12-4	NA	TGTGCCAGCAGTTTAACCAGGTTGAACACTGAAGCTTTCTTT	CASSLTRLNTEAFF
TRBJ1-1	NA	TRBV28	NA	TGTGCCAGCAGTTCATTGGGCGGCAGCTGCTACACTGAAGCTTTCTTT	CASSSLGGSCYTEAFF
TRBJ2-3	NA	TRBV12-3/TRBV12-4	NA	TGTGCCAGCTGCCCTCCTTTGCCCTTTAGCACAGATACGCAGTATTTT	CASCPPLPFSTDTQYF
TRBJ2-1	NA	TRBV20-1	TRBD2	TGCAGTGCTTATACCGGGACTAGCTCCTACAATGAGCAGTTCTTC	CSAYTGTSSYNEQFF
TRBJ2-5	NA	TRBV7-8	NA	TGTGCCAGCAGCTTAGACAGGGCGAGGTTTGGAGAGACCCAGTACTTC	CASSLDRARFGETQYF
TRBJ1-1	NA	TRBV19	NA	TGTGCCAGTAGTACATTCAGACAGGCACCGAACACTGAAGCTTTCTTT	CASSTFRQAPNTEAFF
TRBJ2-6	NA	TRBV28	NA	TGTGCCAGCAGCCGAAAGTGGCTCTCTGGGGCCAACGTCCTGACTTTC	CASSRKWLSGANVLTF
TRBJ2-1	NA	TRBV28	TRBD1	TGTGCCAGCAGTTTAGGGGGACAGGGCAGGGCATATGAGCAGTTCTTC	CASSLGGQGRAYEQFF
TRBJ1-5	NA	TRBV12-3/TRBV12-4	TRBD1	TGTGCCAGCAGTTGGACAGGGGGCTATCAGCCCCAGCATTTT	CASSWTGGYQPQHF
TRBJ2-7	few	TRBV14	NA	TGTGCCAGCAGCCAAGAACTGAGGGCAGGTTTCCACGAGCAGTACTTC	CASSQELRAGFHEQYF
TRBJ2-5	once	TRBV5-1	TRBD1	TGCGCCAGCAGCTCCAACCGGGACAGGGTGTGGCAAGAGACCCAGTACTTC	CASSSNRDRVWQETQYF
TRBJ2-5	NA	TRBV20-1	TRBD2	TGCAGTGCTAGTTATGGACTAGCGGGAGTAATGATTTCGGAGACCCAGTACTTC	CSASYGLAGVMISETQYF
TRBJ2-7	many	TRBV5-1	TRBD1	TGCGCCAGCAGCTTGGTGGCCGACAGGGTAGTTCCCTACGAGCAGTACTTC	CASSLVADRVVPYEQYF